These T cell receptor beta chains were read from a single sample in a study of T cell repertoires in cytomegalovirus infection. TCRdb independently ran MiXCR on the reads; one entry per CDR3 protein. The sample lists approximately 550,000 distinct CDR3 sequences, about 17% occurring once. Sequencing input: CD8+ T cells from PBMCs. The receptors were gathered from a human donor in good health (CMV status not recorded). Some clones in this sample may be carry-over from other donors' samples. Both conserved end residues are part of each CDR3. The order of the fields is clone size, V gene, CDR3 length, D gene, J gene, CDR3 protein, CDR3 DNA. The D gene is left open where the match is weak. Where a row states a size, it is once, few, many or the class of an expanded clone; other rows omit it.

clone_size: many
v_call: TRBV6-2/TRBV6-3
cdr3_length: 13
d_call: -
j_call: TRBJ2-7
cdr3_aa: CASSYSPSYEQYF
cdr3_nt: TGTGCCAGCAGTTACTCGCCCTCCTACGAGCAGTACTTC

clone_size: few
v_call: TRBV30
cdr3_length: 13
d_call: -
j_call: TRBJ2-7
cdr3_aa: CAWTLKPSYEQYF
cdr3_nt: TGTGCCTGGACCTTAAAACCGTCCTACGAGCAGTACTTC

clone_size: -
v_call: TRBV27
cdr3_length: 15
d_call: -
j_call: TRBJ1-2
cdr3_aa: CASSLSGETPYGYTF
cdr3_nt: TGTGCCAGCAGTTTATCGGGGGAAACACCCTACGGCTACACCTTC

clone_size: -
v_call: TRBV9
cdr3_length: 18
d_call: TRBD2
j_call: TRBJ2-1
cdr3_aa: CASSVDLAGASSYNVQFF
cdr3_nt: TGTGCCAGCAGCGTAGACTTAGCGGGGGCCAGCTCCTACAATGTGCAGTTCTTC

clone_size: -
v_call: TRBV12-3/TRBV12-4
cdr3_length: 14
d_call: -
j_call: TRBJ1-4
cdr3_aa: CASSLSGGNEKLFF
cdr3_nt: TGTGCCAGCAGTTTGTCGGGTGGAAATGAAAAACTGTTTTTT

clone_size: -
v_call: TRBV7-8
cdr3_length: 18
d_call: -
j_call: TRBJ2-5
cdr3_aa: CASSPFYREVVGQETQYF
cdr3_nt: TGTGCCAGCAGCCCCTTTTACCGAGAGGTGGTCGGGCAAGAGACCCAGTACTTC

clone_size: few
v_call: TRBV20-1
cdr3_length: 15
d_call: TRBD2
j_call: TRBJ2-5
cdr3_aa: CSALEGTSDQETQYF
cdr3_nt: TGCAGTGCCTTGGAGGGGACTAGCGATCAAGAGACCCAGTACTTC

clone_size: -
v_call: TRBV20-1
cdr3_length: 13
d_call: -
j_call: TRBJ2-7
cdr3_aa: CSARGVGLYEQYF
cdr3_nt: TGCAGTGCTAGAGGTGTAGGATTATACGAGCAGTACTTC

clone_size: -
v_call: TRBV24-1
cdr3_length: 13
d_call: -
j_call: TRBJ2-5
cdr3_aa: CATSDSSWGTQYF
cdr3_nt: TGTGCCACCAGTGATTCCTCTTGGGGGACCCAGTACTTC

clone_size: -
v_call: TRBV5-1
cdr3_length: 14
d_call: -
j_call: TRBJ2-5
cdr3_aa: CASSLEGDFETQYF
cdr3_nt: TGCGCCAGCAGCTTGGAGGGGGATTTCGAGACCCAGTACTTC

clone_size: many
v_call: TRBV7-8
cdr3_length: 16
d_call: -
j_call: TRBJ2-2
cdr3_aa: CASSSPGTRYTGELFF
cdr3_nt: TGTGCCAGCAGCTCCCCCGGGACACGATACACCGGGGAGCTGTTTTTT

clone_size: many
v_call: TRBV7-7
cdr3_length: 14
d_call: -
j_call: TRBJ2-1
cdr3_aa: CASSLETGIHEQFF
cdr3_nt: TGTGCCAGCAGCTTAGAAACAGGGATCCATGAGCAGTTCTTC

clone_size: -
v_call: TRBV11-3
cdr3_length: 13
d_call: -
j_call: TRBJ1-1
cdr3_aa: CASSLWPNTEAFF
cdr3_nt: TGTGCCAGCAGCTTATGGCCGAACACTGAAGCTTTCTTT

clone_size: -
v_call: TRBV4-1
cdr3_length: 16
d_call: TRBD1
j_call: TRBJ1-2
cdr3_aa: CASSQEGRQGANGYTF
cdr3_nt: TGCGCCAGCAGCCAAGAGGGGAGACAGGGAGCTAATGGCTACACCTTC

clone_size: -
v_call: TRBV5-4
cdr3_length: 13
d_call: -
j_call: TRBJ1-6
cdr3_aa: CASSWQGRSPLHF
cdr3_nt: TGTGCCAGCAGCTGGCAGGGAAGATCACCCCTCCACTTT

clone_size: -
v_call: TRBV27
cdr3_length: 13
d_call: TRBD2
j_call: TRBJ2-7
cdr3_aa: CASNSGRGYEQYF
cdr3_nt: TGTGCCAGTAATAGCGGGAGGGGATACGAGCAGTACTTC

clone_size: -
v_call: TRBV28
cdr3_length: 15
d_call: -
j_call: TRBJ1-4
cdr3_aa: CASRAGRKSNEKLFF
cdr3_nt: TGTGCCAGCAGAGCCGGGCGGAAAAGTAATGAAAAACTGTTTTTT

clone_size: many
v_call: TRBV27
cdr3_length: 14
d_call: -
j_call: TRBJ1-5
cdr3_aa: CASRTFGSNQPQHF
cdr3_nt: TGTGCCAGCAGGACTTTCGGTTCAAATCAGCCCCAGCATTTT

clone_size: -
v_call: TRBV7-9
cdr3_length: 16
d_call: -
j_call: TRBJ1-2
cdr3_aa: CASSSTPNPRNYVYTF
cdr3_nt: TGTGCCAGCAGCTCAACCCCGAACCCCCGGAACTATGTCTACACCTTC

clone_size: -
v_call: TRBV19
cdr3_length: 15
d_call: -
j_call: TRBJ1-5
cdr3_aa: CASSIDEFGNQPQHF
cdr3_nt: TGTGCCAGTAGTATAGATGAGTTTGGCAATCAGCCCCAGCATTTT

clone_size: -
v_call: TRBV12-3/TRBV12-4
cdr3_length: 16
d_call: TRBD1
j_call: TRBJ1-1
cdr3_aa: CASSLRDRDGIDEAFF
cdr3_nt: TGTGCCAGCAGTTTACGGGACAGGGATGGAATCGATGAAGCTTTCTTT

clone_size: few
v_call: TRBV6-5
cdr3_length: 15
d_call: TRBD1
j_call: TRBJ1-4
cdr3_aa: CASSQGTGANEKLFF
cdr3_nt: TGTGCCAGCAGTCAAGGGACAGGGGCGAATGAAAAACTGTTTTTT

clone_size: many
v_call: TRBV12-5
cdr3_length: 15
d_call: TRBD1
j_call: TRBJ1-5
cdr3_aa: CASGWMDRGLQPQHF
cdr3_nt: TGTGCTAGTGGTTGGATGGACAGGGGGCTTCAGCCCCAGCATTTT

clone_size: -
v_call: TRBV4-1
cdr3_length: 14
d_call: TRBD1
j_call: TRBJ1-2
cdr3_aa: CASSQGDRGRGYTF
cdr3_nt: TGCGCCAGCAGCCAAGGGGACAGGGGGCGAGGCTACACCTTC

clone_size: -
v_call: TRBV11-2
cdr3_length: 12
d_call: -
j_call: TRBJ2-2
cdr3_aa: CASRPLTGELFF
cdr3_nt: TGTGCCAGCAGACCGTTGACAGGGGAGCTGTTTTTT

clone_size: many
v_call: TRBV12-3/TRBV12-4
cdr3_length: 15
d_call: -
j_call: TRBJ2-1
cdr3_aa: CASSWLQSSYNEQFF
cdr3_nt: TGTGCCAGCAGTTGGCTCCAAAGCTCCTACAATGAGCAGTTCTTC

clone_size: many
v_call: TRBV7-6
cdr3_length: 16
d_call: -
j_call: TRBJ1-3
cdr3_aa: CASSLNDLRSGNTIYF
cdr3_nt: TGTGCCAGCAGCTTGAACGACCTCCGCTCTGGAAACACCATATATTTT